This paragraph covers one T cell receptor beta chain sequence. Its antigen is not known. Data came from immunoSEQ multiplex PCR; TCRdb stores just in-frame clones and leaves some out. The data hold roughly 55,000 clones, with roughly three quarters observed a single time. This sample was taken from a study of vaccination effects on CD4 cells after COVID-19. Antigen-specific CD4+ T cells were expanded with viral peptide pools in the ViraFEST assay before sequencing. Scientists isolated CD4+ T cells after a roughly nine-day culture period ended. Every participant took two doses of the BNT162b2 or mRNA-1273 vaccine. The sample was CD4+ T cells from PBMCs cultured with HCoV-OC43 spike peptides, taken after COVID-19 vaccination. Subset noted: HCoV-OC43 spike overlapping peptide pool stimulation. This TCR derives from a human donor who received a COVID-19 vaccine.

The CDR3 reads CASSFANTGELFF. DNA for the CDR3: TGCGCCAGCAGCTTTGCGAACACCGGGGAGCTGTTTTTT. The chain couples TRBV5-1 to TRBJ2-2, with unresolved D. Germline V CDR1 and CDR2: SGHRS, YFSETQ. V was clipped by 2 bases and J by 0 bases, with 2 bases between them. There are 13 residues in the CDR3.